Following are 10 T cell receptor beta chains from one sample sequenced in a study of graft-versus-host responses after intestinal transplantation. Assay: immunoSEQ multiplex PCR; the TCRdb copy retains only in-frame clones and omits some. The table shows around 20,000 clones, with around 92% occurring only once. Sequences were derived from PBMCs, sampled roughly 39 weeks after intestinal transplant. These receptors all stem from a human patient who received an intestinal transplant, so some T cells may come from the graft donor.

The CDR3 loop is CASSLTPAVYNEQFF. The CDR3 nucleotides read TGTGCCAGCAGCTTAACTCCGGCCGTCTACAATGAGCAGTTCTTC. This chain links TRBV7-3 with TRBJ2-1; D is unresolved. The CDR3 is made up of 15 amino acids. V lost 0 bases to trimming and J lost 3 bases, with 9 bases between them. Germline values: CDR1 SGHTA, CDR2 FQGTGA.

The chain carries TRBV28 and TRBJ2-7, with TRBD2 matching 11 bases. Germline loops: CDR1 MDHEN, CDR2 SYDVKM. CDR3 length: 15 residues. Losses at the gene ends were 8 bases for V and 0 bases for J; bases not matched to a gene: 6. Here the CDR3 reads CASETSGDSSYEQYF. The CDR3 DNA is TGTGCCAGCGAGACTAGCGGGGATAGCTCCTACGAGCAGTACTTC.

V gene TRBV6-5 combines with J gene TRBJ1-3; D is unresolved. The CDR3 totals 13 residues. V was shortened by 6 bases and J by 0 bases, with 6 bases between the two germline ends. Germline V gene lookup returns CDR1 MNHEY and CDR2 SVGAGI. This CDR3 is CASRDLSGNTIYF. The CDR3 DNA reads as TGTGCCAGCAGGGATCTCTCTGGAAACACCATATATTTT.

The genes are TRBV7-2 and TRBJ2-3; either TRBD1 or TRBD2 may supply D (5 bases each). Germline lookup yields CDR1 SGHTA and CDR2 FQGNSA. With 6 bases removed from V and 6 bases from J, the gap between germline ends came to 16 bases. The CDR3 contains 14 residues. As DNA, the CDR3 is TGTGCCAGCAGGCCAGGCTTGTGGGACGATACGCAGTATTTT. Translated, it gives CASRPGLWDDTQYF.

The chain has TRBV6-5 and TRBJ2-7; 10 positions match TRBD1. This CDR3 has 16 amino acids. CDR1 and CDR2 (germline): MNHEY, SVGAGI. J was trimmed by 5 bases and V by 0 bases; bases with no gene match: 7. CDR3 sequence reads: CASSYSLTGGWDEQYF. The CDR3 DNA reads as TGTGCCAGCAGTTACTCGCTGACAGGGGGCTGGGACGAGCAGTACTTC.

This chain connects TRBV5-1 to TRBJ2-3, with 8 bases aligning to TRBD1. V shed 3 bases, J shed 6 bases, and the junction held 12 bases outside the gene matches. Per germline, CDR1 SGHRS and CDR2 YFSETQ. The CDR3 extends over 16 amino acids. The CDR3 region has the DNA TGCGCCAGCAGCTCCTTGGACAGGGTGGGTAGCGATACGCAGTATTTT. Protein: CASSSLDRVGSDTQYF.

CDR3 region: CATSRDRPTYEQYF. The CDR3 nucleotides are TGTGCCACCAGCAGAGACCGGCCCACCTACGAGCAGTACTTC. V usage is TRBV15 and J usage is TRBJ2-7; no clear D. There are 14 residues in the CDR3. Trimming left V 0 bases short and J 2 bases short, with 8 bases between. Per the germline V gene, CDR1 is LNHNV and CDR2 is YYDKDF (reference sequence). Variable domain in full (rest from reference TRBV15 and TRBJ2-7): DAMVIQNPRYQVTQFGKPVTLSCSQTLNHNVMYWYQQKSSQAPKLLFHYYDKDFNNEADTPDNFQSRRPNTSFCFLDIRSPGLGDTAMYLCATSRDRPTYEQYFGPGTRLTVT.

The genes are TRBV19 and TRBJ2-1, with D possibly being TRBD2 (7 bases). Per germline, CDR1 LNHDA and CDR2 SQIVND (reference sequence). Trimming left V 1 base short and J 7 bases short, with 20 bases between. This CDR3 region has 17 residues. As DNA, the CDR3 is TGTGCCAGTAGTATAGCGACTACCCGGGGGGCGGGGAATGAGCAGTTCTTC. Protein sequence: CASSIATTRGAGNEQFF.

The V gene is TRBV30, the J gene TRBJ1-5; possible D gene TRBD1, 5 bases. The CDR3 length is 14 residues. Germline CDR1 reads GTSNPN; CDR2 reads SVGIG (reference sequence). V shed 0 bases and J shed 2 bases, with 8 bases lying between them. The CDR3 bases are TGTGCCTGGAGTGTATCAGGGCGCAATCAGCCCCAGCATTTT. This translates into CAWSVSGRNQPQHF.

The chain is built from TRBV7-2 and TRBJ2-5; 10 bases map to TRBD2. This CDR3 has 15 residues. Germline lookup yields CDR1 SGHTA and CDR2 FQGNSA. The J segment lost 5 bases and the V segment lost 3 bases, leaving 6 bases of the junction unmatched. The CDR3 DNA reads TGTGCCAGCAGCTTTACTAGCGGGATTGGGGAGACCCAGTACTTC. Protein sequence: CASSFTSGIGETQYF.